These T cell receptor beta chains were read from a single sample in a study of T cell repertoires in cytomegalovirus infection. TCRdb reanalysed the reads using MiXCR and keeps one entry per CDR3 protein. The sample contains around 330,000 distinct CDR3 sequences, around a sixth of which appear only once. The sequenced sample consisted of PBMCs. The receptor set was obtained from a human donor in good health (CMV status not recorded). Some clones in this sample may be carry-over from other donors' samples. The CDR3 runs from the conserved cysteine through the conserved F or W. The D gene is left open where the match is weak. Part of the rows lack a size; the others show once, few, many or a class for expanded clones.

d_call: TRBD2
clone_size: few
v_call: TRBV5-1
j_call: TRBJ2-7
cdr3_nt: TGCGCCAGCAGCGCGGGGGCTCTAGCGGGGACTTACGAGCAGTACTTC
cdr3_aa: CASSAGALAGTYEQYF

d_call: NA
clone_size: NA
v_call: TRBV7-2
j_call: TRBJ2-7
cdr3_nt: TGTGCCAGCAGCTTATCCGCTGACACTTTGTCCTACGAGCAGTACTTC
cdr3_aa: CASSLSADTLSYEQYF

d_call: NA
clone_size: NA
v_call: TRBV7-9
j_call: TRBJ1-2
cdr3_nt: TGTGCCAGCAGCTTGTCTAAGGGGGGCGCCTTTGGCTACACCTTC
cdr3_aa: CASSLSKGGAFGYTF

d_call: NA
clone_size: NA
v_call: TRBV27
j_call: TRBJ2-7
cdr3_nt: TGTGCCAGCAGTTTAAGACCATTTTCGCTCTACGAGCAGTACTTC
cdr3_aa: CASSLRPFSLYEQYF

d_call: NA
clone_size: many
v_call: TRBV7-2
j_call: TRBJ1-5
cdr3_nt: TGTGCCAGCAGCGCGGCGGGTAGGGGAGGCAATCAGCCCCAGCATTTT
cdr3_aa: CASSAAGRGGNQPQHF

d_call: NA
clone_size: many
v_call: TRBV7-2
j_call: TRBJ2-5
cdr3_nt: TGTGCCAGCAGCTTAGTTCTCTCGGAGACCCAGTACTTC
cdr3_aa: CASSLVLSETQYF

d_call: NA
clone_size: few
v_call: TRBV20-1
j_call: TRBJ1-1
cdr3_nt: TGCAGTGCTAGAGTTGGAGATCCTGAAGCTTTCTTT
cdr3_aa: CSARVGDPEAFF

d_call: TRBD1
clone_size: once
v_call: TRBV15
j_call: TRBJ1-5
cdr3_nt: TGTGCCACCAGCCTAGGACAGGGAGTATTTAGCGCGCCCCGGCATTTT
cdr3_aa: CATSLGQGVFSAPRHF

d_call: NA
clone_size: many
v_call: TRBV7-2
j_call: TRBJ2-7
cdr3_nt: TGTGCCAGCAGCTTAGAAGTACAGGGTAACGAGCAGTACTTC
cdr3_aa: CASSLEVQGNEQYF

d_call: TRBD1
clone_size: NA
v_call: TRBV4-1
j_call: TRBJ1-2
cdr3_nt: TGCGCCAGCAGCCACAACGACAGGGCGGCTAACTATGGCTACACCTTC
cdr3_aa: CASSHNDRAANYGYTF

d_call: NA
clone_size: few
v_call: TRBV7-9
j_call: TRBJ2-7
cdr3_nt: TGTGCCAGCAGCCCCACTCCTCAAGCGTACGAGCAGTACTTC
cdr3_aa: CASSPTPQAYEQYF

d_call: TRBD2
clone_size: NA
v_call: TRBV4-2
j_call: TRBJ2-1
cdr3_nt: TGTGCCAGCAGCCAAGATCAGATAGCGGGGGGAGGGCAGTTCTTC
cdr3_aa: CASSQDQIAGGGQFF

d_call: TRBD1
clone_size: NA
v_call: TRBV12-3/TRBV12-4
j_call: TRBJ2-4
cdr3_nt: TGTGCCAGCAGTCATCCACGACAGGGGGAAAACATTCAGTACTTC
cdr3_aa: CASSHPRQGENIQYF

d_call: TRBD2
clone_size: many
v_call: TRBV6-1
j_call: TRBJ2-5
cdr3_nt: TGTGCCAGCAGAAACGGGGGGGGAGAGACCCAGTACTTC
cdr3_aa: CASRNGGGETQYF

d_call: NA
clone_size: many
v_call: TRBV7-2
j_call: TRBJ2-1
cdr3_nt: TGTGCCAGCAGCCGCGGTGTAGTCGACGGGCATGAGCAGTTCTTC
cdr3_aa: CASSRGVVDGHEQFF

d_call: NA
clone_size: NA
v_call: TRBV28
j_call: TRBJ1-5
cdr3_nt: TGTGCCAGCATGAGAGGCAGGGTGGATCAGCCCCAGCATTTT
cdr3_aa: CASMRGRVDQPQHF

d_call: NA
clone_size: few
v_call: TRBV6-6
j_call: TRBJ1-5
cdr3_nt: TGTGCCAGCAGTTACGAGGATCAGCCCCAGCATTTT
cdr3_aa: CASSYEDQPQHF

d_call: TRBD1
clone_size: few
v_call: TRBV3-1
j_call: TRBJ1-2
cdr3_nt: TGTGCCAGCAGCCAAGGGGGACAGGGGAGTTATGGCTACACCTTC
cdr3_aa: CASSQGGQGSYGYTF

d_call: TRBD1
clone_size: few
v_call: TRBV24-1
j_call: TRBJ2-2
cdr3_nt: TGTGCCACCAGTGGCCGGGACAGGGGCACCGGGGAGCTGTTTTTT
cdr3_aa: CATSGRDRGTGELFF

d_call: TRBD2
clone_size: many
v_call: TRBV20-1
j_call: TRBJ2-3
cdr3_nt: TGCAGTGCACAACTAGCGGAGCCCACAGATACGCAGTATTTT
cdr3_aa: CSAQLAEPTDTQYF

d_call: TRBD1
clone_size: NA
v_call: TRBV10-3
j_call: TRBJ1-2
cdr3_nt: TGTGCCATCAGTCCCGGGACAGGGAAAGGTGGCTACACCTTC
cdr3_aa: CAISPGTGKGGYTF

d_call: TRBD1
clone_size: few
v_call: TRBV5-6
j_call: TRBJ2-1
cdr3_nt: TGTGCCAGCAGCTTGTCGGACAGGGAGCTCGGGGAGCAGTTCTTC
cdr3_aa: CASSLSDRELGEQFF

d_call: TRBD2
clone_size: many
v_call: TRBV7-2
j_call: TRBJ2-1
cdr3_nt: TGTGCCAGCAGCTTAATCGGGGGGACTACCTACAATGAGCAGTTCTTC
cdr3_aa: CASSLIGGTTYNEQFF

d_call: TRBD1
clone_size: NA
v_call: TRBV7-3
j_call: TRBJ1-1
cdr3_nt: TGTGCCAGCAGCACGGACAGGACTACTCGTGAAGCTTTCTTT
cdr3_aa: CASSTDRTTREAFF

d_call: NA
clone_size: few
v_call: TRBV6-1
j_call: TRBJ1-1
cdr3_nt: TGTGCCAGCAGGTACTTTGGACAATTGGGCACTGAAGCTTTCTTT
cdr3_aa: CASRYFGQLGTEAFF

d_call: NA
clone_size: NA
v_call: TRBV6-5
j_call: TRBJ1-1
cdr3_nt: TGTGCCAGCAGTTACTCGCGGCGGGGCGGGCAGGGGACTGAAGCTTTCTTT
cdr3_aa: CASSYSRRGGQGTEAFF

d_call: NA
clone_size: NA
v_call: TRBV2
j_call: TRBJ1-5
cdr3_nt: TGTGCCAGCAGTGGGATGGGGGTAGAGCAGCCCCAGCATTTT
cdr3_aa: CASSGMGVEQPQHF

d_call: TRBD1
clone_size: few
v_call: TRBV7-9
j_call: TRBJ1-1
cdr3_nt: TGTGCCAGCAGCTTTACCGGGACAGGGACAATGAACACTGAAGCTTTCTTT
cdr3_aa: CASSFTGTGTMNTEAFF

d_call: TRBD2
clone_size: many
v_call: TRBV7-2
j_call: TRBJ2-3
cdr3_nt: TGTGCCAGCAGCTTATATCCCTTTCGCCCCGAGAAGGACCACGCGGGGGGGCGGTCAGATACGCAGTATTTT
cdr3_aa: CASSLYPFRPEKDHAGGRSDTQYF

d_call: TRBD2
clone_size: NA
v_call: TRBV27
j_call: TRBJ2-1
cdr3_nt: TGTGCCAGCAGTTCCCCAAGCGGGGGGGCCCTGGGCGAGCAGTTCTTC
cdr3_aa: CASSSPSGGALGEQFF

d_call: NA
clone_size: few
v_call: TRBV12-3/TRBV12-4
j_call: TRBJ2-2
cdr3_nt: TGTGCCAGCAGTCCCAAGAACCCGACAGGGGAGCTGTTTTTT
cdr3_aa: CASSPKNPTGELFF

d_call: NA
clone_size: few
v_call: TRBV5-1
j_call: TRBJ1-4
cdr3_nt: TGCGCCAGCAGCTTGGCCGGGGACGAGGGAGAGTGGGAAAAACTGTTTTTT
cdr3_aa: CASSLAGDEGEWEKLFF

d_call: NA
clone_size: few
v_call: TRBV19
j_call: TRBJ1-2
cdr3_nt: TGTGCCAGTAGTCCGACCGGGGTTGATGGCTACACCTTC
cdr3_aa: CASSPTGVDGYTF